This T cell receptor (beta chain) is drawn from a study of identical twins. General study findings and limits: Modeled out-of-frame TCR alpha sharing in monozygotic twins fell below observed levels.

In germline, CDR1 is WNHNN, CDR2 SYGVQD (reference sequence). Trimming removed 6 bases at V and 1 base at J, with 9 bases between. The CDR3 loop spans 14 amino acids. This clonotype was seen repeatedly, ten times or more. Its specificity is not known. Template switching (which added a universal primer site) was used, and cDNA carried unique molecular identifiers. Each CDR3 protein is one row after TCRdb ran MiXCR on the 5' RACE reads. The data contain approximately 230,000 distinct CDR3 sequences, roughly 13% of them singletons. The material sequenced was memory (CD45RO+) T cells sorted from blood. This clonotype was obtained from a woman aged 18-30 years in good health. V gene TRBV10-1 combines with J gene TRBJ2-2; D not resolved. CDR3 residues: CASRSDGNTGELFF. The CDR3 DNA is TGCGCCAGCAGGTCGGACGGGAACACCGGGGAGCTGTTTTTT.